This TCR beta chain was recorded in a study of blood T cell repertoires in COVID-19. Study as a whole: Recovered Cohort 3 donors showed two negative PCRs, clearance, or symptom resolution. Sources were T cells, B-cell-depleted T cells, or PBMCs; the material itself was cDNA or gDNA.

The cohort comprised adults aged about 18 to 89 years residing in some 24 US areas. Self-reported history from a screening survey and questionnaire set each donor's cohort. Assay used: immunoSEQ multiplex PCR; TCRdb lists only in-frame clones, some missing. Seen here are 150,000 to 200,000 clones, about 88% observed once, and the top ten hold around 23%. The CDR3 spans 13 residues. The ends were cut back, 5 bases at V and 8 bases at J, with 13 bases in the middle. Germline assignment: CDR1 SGHVS and CDR2 FNYEAQ. The chain combines TRBV7-6 with TRBJ2-1, with D unclear. Sequences were obtained from PBMCs or T cells enriched from blood (not recorded which). This TCR was recovered from a woman aged 40-49 years in a cohort exposed to, infected with or recovered from COVID-19 (not recorded which). The CDR3, as DNA: TGTGCCAGCAGCCCGGAGAGGCCGGATGAGCAGTTCTTC. Translation gives CASSPERPDEQFF.